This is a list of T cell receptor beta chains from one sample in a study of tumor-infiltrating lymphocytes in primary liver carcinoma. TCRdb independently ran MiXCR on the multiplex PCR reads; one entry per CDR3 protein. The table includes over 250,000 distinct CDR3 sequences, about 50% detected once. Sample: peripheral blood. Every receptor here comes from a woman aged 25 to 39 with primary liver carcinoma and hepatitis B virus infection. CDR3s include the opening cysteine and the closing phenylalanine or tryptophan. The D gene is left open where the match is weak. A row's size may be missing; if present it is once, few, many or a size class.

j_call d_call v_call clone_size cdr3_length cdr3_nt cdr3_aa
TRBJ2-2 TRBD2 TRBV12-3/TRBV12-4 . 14 TGTGCCAGCAGTCCGGGACTAGACACCGGGGAGCTGTTTTTT CASSPGLDTGELFF
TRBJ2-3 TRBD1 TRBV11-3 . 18 TGTGCCAGCAGCCCCCCCGGACAGGGTACAACATCGGCAGATACGCAGTATTTT CASSPPGQGTTSADTQYF
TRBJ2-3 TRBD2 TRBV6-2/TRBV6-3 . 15 TGTGCCAGCGGTGCCAGAGCGGGAGTCACAGATACGCAGTATTTT CASGARAGVTDTQYF
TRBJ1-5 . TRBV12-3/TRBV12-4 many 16 TGTGCCAGCAGTTTAGCGGCGGGGGAGTTAGGACAGCCCCAGCATTTT CASSLAAGELGQPQHF
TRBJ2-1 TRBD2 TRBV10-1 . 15 TGCACCAGCAGTGAGTCCGCCCTAGCGGGGGTTGAGCAGTTCTTC CTSSESALAGVEQFF
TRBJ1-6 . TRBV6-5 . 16 TGTGCCAGCAGTTACACTGGGACGGGAGGTAATTCACCCCTCCACTTT CASSYTGTGGNSPLHF
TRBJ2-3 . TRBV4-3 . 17 TGCGCCAGCAGCCAAGCCAGTGGGGGAGTGTATGGAGATAAGCAGTATTTT CASSQASGGVYGDKQYF
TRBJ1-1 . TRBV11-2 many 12 TGTGCCAGCAGGCAGGGAAGAGCTGAAGCTTTCTTT CASRQGRAEAFF
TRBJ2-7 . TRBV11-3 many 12 TGTGCCAGCAGCTATCAATCCTACGAGCAGTACTTC CASSYQSYEQYF
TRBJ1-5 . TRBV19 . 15 TGTGCCAGTAGTAGTATTTGGGATAGCAATCAGCCCCAGCATTTT CASSSIWDSNQPQHF
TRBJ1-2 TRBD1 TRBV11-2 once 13 TGTGCCAGCAGCATAGTACAGGGGACGGGCTACACCTTC CASSIVQGTGYTF
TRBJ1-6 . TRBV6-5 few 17 TGTGCCAGCAGTTGGCTGTCAGGTGGGGGGAAGGATTCACCCCTCCACTTT CASSWLSGGGKDSPLHF
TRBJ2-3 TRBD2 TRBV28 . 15 TGTGCCAGCAGTTCACCTGGACTAGGAAGCGATACGCAGTATTTT CASSSPGLGSDTQYF
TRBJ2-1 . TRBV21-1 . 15 TGTGTCAGCAGCAAACTAGCGGGAGAGAACAATGAGCAGTTCTTC CVSSKLAGENNEQFF
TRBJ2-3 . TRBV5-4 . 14 TGTGCCAGCACGACTAGGTCGGGCACAGATACGCAGTATTTT CASTTRSGTDTQYF
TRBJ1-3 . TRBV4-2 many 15 TGTGCCAGCAGCAGCTACGGGGATGCTGGAAACACCATATATTTT CASSSYGDAGNTIYF
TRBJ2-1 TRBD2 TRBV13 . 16 TGTGCCAGCAGCCGGGAGGGGAGAGGTTCCTACAATGAGCAGTTCTTC CASSREGRGSYNEQFF
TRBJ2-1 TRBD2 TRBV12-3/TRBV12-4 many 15 TGTGCCAGCAGTTCTAGCGGGAGGGTTCGCAATGAGCAGTTCTTC CASSSSGRVRNEQFF
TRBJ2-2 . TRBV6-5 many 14 TGTGCCAGCAGTGCAACAGGGAACACCGGGGAGCTGTTTTTT CASSATGNTGELFF
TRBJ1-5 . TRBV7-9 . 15 TGTGCCAGCAGCTATGCAGACCGATCAAATCAGCCCCAGCATTTT CASSYADRSNQPQHF
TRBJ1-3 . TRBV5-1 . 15 TGCGCCAGCGGCCCGGGGACTGTCTCTGGAAACACCATATATTTT CASGPGTVSGNTIYF
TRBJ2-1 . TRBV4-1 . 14 TGCGCCAGCAGCTTTGACAGGCTCCGCAATGAGCAGTTCTTC CASSFDRLRNEQFF
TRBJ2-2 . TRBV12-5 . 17 TGTGATAGTGGTTTGGTACCGTTGGGAAGGGACCCCGGGGAGCTGTTTTTT CDSGLVPLGRDPGELFF
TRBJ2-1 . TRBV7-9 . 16 TGTGCCAGCAGCTTAATACTTTATAGCTCCTACAATGAGCAGTTCTTC CASSLILYSSYNEQFF
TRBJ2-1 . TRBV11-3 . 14 TGTGCCAGCAGCGCCCAGGGGTCCTACAATGGGCAGTTCTTC CASSAQGSYNGQFF
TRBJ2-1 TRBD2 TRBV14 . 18 TGTGCCAGCATCCCACAGCCGGGACTAGCTTCCTCCTACAATGAGCAGTTCTTC CASIPQPGLASSYNEQFF
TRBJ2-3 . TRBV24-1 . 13 TGTGCCACCGGATACAGGGAGACAGGTACGCAGTATTTT CATGYRETGTQYF
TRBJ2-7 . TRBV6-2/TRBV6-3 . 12 TGTGGTACTTCCGGGGGCCTGAGGGAACAGTACTTC CGTSGGLREQYF
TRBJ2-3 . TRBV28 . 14 TGTGCCAGCGGAGAAGCAGGGGAGACAGATACGCAGTATTTT CASGEAGETDTQYF
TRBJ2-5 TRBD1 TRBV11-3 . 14 TGTACCAGCAGCCGGGACAGTGCGCAAGAGACCCGGTACTTC CTSSRDSAQETRYF
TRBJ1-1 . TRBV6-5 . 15 TGTGTCAGCAGTTCACCAAAGACGGGTCCCGTGAAAGCTTTCTTT CVSSSPKTGPVKAFF
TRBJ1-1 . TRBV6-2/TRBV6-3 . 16 TGTGCCAGCAGTTACTGGGGACCCCCCAAGGACACTGAAGCTTTATTT CASSYWGPPKDTEALF
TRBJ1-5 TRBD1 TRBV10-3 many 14 TGTGCCATCAGTGAGACGACAGGGGTTCAGCCCCAGCATTTT CAISETTGVQPQHF
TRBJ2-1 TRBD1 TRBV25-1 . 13 TGTGCCAGCACCCCGGGACAGGTCGGTGAGCAGTTCTTC CASTPGQVGEQFF
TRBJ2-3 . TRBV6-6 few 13 TGTGCCAGCAATCGGGTCCACACAGATACGCAGTATTTT CASNRVHTDTQYF